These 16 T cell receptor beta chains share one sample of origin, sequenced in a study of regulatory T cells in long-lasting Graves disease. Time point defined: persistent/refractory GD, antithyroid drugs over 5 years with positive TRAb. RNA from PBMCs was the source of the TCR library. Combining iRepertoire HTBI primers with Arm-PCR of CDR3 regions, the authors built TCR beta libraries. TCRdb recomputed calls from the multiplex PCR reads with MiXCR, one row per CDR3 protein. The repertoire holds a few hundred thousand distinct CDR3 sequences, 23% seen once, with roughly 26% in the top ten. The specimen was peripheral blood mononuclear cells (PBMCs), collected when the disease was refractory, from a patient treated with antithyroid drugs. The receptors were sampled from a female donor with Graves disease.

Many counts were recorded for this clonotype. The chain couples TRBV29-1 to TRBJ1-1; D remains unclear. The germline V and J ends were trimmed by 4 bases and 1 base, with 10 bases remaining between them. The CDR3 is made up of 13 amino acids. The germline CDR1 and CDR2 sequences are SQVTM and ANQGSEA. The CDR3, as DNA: TGCAGCGTTGTTTGGGGTTCGAACACTGAAGCTTTCTTT. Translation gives CSVVWGSNTEAFF.

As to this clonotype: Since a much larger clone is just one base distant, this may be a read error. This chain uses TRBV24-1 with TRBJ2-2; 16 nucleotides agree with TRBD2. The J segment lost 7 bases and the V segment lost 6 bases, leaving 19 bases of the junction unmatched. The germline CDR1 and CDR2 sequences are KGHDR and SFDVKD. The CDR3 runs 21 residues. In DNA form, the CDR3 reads TGTGCCACCAGTCTCCCCCGGCAGGGACTAGCGGGAGGGCAGGATGGCGGGGAGCTGTTTTTT. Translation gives CATSLPRQGLAGGQDGGELFF.

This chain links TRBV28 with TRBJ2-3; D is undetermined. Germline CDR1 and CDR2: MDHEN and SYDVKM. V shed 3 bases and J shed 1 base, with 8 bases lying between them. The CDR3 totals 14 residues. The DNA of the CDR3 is TGTGCCAGCAGTTTTCTCAGCGGCACAGATACGCAGTATTTT. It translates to CASSFLSGTDTQYF. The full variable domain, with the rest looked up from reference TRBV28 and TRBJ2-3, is DVKVTQSSRYLVKRTGEKVFLECVQDMDHENMFWYRQDPGLGLRLIYFSYDVKMKEKGDIPEGYSVSREKKERFSLILESASTNQTSMYLCASSFLSGTDTQYFGPGTRLTVL.

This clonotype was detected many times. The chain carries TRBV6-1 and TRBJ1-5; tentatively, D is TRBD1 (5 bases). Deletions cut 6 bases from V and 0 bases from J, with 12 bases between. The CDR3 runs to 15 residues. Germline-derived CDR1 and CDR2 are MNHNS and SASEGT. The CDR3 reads CASRATAYSNQPQHF. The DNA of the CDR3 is TGTGCCAGCAGGGCGACAGCCTATAGCAATCAGCCCCAGCATTTT.

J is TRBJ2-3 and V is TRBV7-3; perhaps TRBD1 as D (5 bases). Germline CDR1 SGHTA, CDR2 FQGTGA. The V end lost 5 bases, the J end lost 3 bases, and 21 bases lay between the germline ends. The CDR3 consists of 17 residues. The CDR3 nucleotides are TGTGCCAGCAGCCTAGGCCGTCCTGGGGCGGTGACAGATACGCAGTATTTT. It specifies CASSLGRPGAVTDTQYF.

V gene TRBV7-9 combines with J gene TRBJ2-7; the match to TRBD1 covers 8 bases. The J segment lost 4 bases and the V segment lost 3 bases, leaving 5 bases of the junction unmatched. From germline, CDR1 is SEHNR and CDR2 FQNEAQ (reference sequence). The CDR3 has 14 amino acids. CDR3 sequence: CASSFRDRNYEQYF. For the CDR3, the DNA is TGTGCCAGCAGCTTCCGGGACAGGAATTACGAGCAGTACTTC.

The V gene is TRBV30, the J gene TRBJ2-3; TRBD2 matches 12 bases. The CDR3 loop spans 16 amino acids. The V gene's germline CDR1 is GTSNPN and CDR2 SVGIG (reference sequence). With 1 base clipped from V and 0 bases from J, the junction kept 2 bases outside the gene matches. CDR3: CAWSAGLAGSTDTQYF. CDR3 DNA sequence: TGTGCCTGGAGTGCGGGACTAGCGGGCAGCACAGATACGCAGTATTTT.

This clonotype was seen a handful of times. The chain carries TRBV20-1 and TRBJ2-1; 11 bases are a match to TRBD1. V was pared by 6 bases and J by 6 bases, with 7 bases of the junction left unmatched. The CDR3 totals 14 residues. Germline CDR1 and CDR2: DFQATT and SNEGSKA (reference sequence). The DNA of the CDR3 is TGCAGTGCAGGACAGGGGGCCCATTTCAATGAGCAGTTCTTC. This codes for CSAGQGAHFNEQFF.

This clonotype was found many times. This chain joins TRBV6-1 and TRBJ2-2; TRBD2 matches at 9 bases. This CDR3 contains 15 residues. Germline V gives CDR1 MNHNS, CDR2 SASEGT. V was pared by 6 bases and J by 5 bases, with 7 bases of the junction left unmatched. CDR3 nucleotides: TGTGCCAGCAGGGGTAGCGGGAGCGGGACCGGGGAGCTGTTTTTT. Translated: CASRGSGSGTGELFF.

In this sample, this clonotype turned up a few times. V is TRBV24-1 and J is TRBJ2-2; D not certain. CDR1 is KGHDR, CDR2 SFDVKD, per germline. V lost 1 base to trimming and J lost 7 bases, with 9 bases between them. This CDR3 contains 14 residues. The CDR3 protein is CATSDLGSGGELFF. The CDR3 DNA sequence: TGTGCCACCAGTGATTTAGGGTCTGGCGGGGAGCTGTTTTTT.

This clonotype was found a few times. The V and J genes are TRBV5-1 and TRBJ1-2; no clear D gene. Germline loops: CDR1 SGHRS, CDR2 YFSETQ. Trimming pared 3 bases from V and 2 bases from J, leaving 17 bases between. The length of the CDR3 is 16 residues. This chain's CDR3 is CASSYHPKDSNYGYTF. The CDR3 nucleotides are TGCGCCAGCAGCTATCACCCTAAGGATTCCAACTATGGCTACACCTTC. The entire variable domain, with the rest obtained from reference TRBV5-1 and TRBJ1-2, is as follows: KAGVTQTPRYLIKTRGQQVTLSCSPISGHRSVSWYQQTPGQGLQFLFEYFSETQRNKGNFPGRFSGRQFSNSRSEMNVSTLELGDSALYLCASSYHPKDSNYGYTFGSGTRLTVV.

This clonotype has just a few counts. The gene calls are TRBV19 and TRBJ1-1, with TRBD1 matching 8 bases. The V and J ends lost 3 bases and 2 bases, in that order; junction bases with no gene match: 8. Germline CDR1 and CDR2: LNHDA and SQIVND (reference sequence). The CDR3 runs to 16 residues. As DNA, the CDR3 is TGTGCCAGTAGTATGGTCACCGGGACAGGTAACACTGAAGCTTTCTTT. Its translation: CASSMVTGTGNTEAFF.

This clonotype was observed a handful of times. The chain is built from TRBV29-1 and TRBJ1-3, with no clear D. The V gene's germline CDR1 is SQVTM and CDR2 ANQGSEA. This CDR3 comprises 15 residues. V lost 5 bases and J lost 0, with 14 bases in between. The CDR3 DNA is TGCAGCGTTTCTAGCCGAGCGGTCTCTGGAAACACCATATATTTT. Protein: CSVSSRAVSGNTIYF.

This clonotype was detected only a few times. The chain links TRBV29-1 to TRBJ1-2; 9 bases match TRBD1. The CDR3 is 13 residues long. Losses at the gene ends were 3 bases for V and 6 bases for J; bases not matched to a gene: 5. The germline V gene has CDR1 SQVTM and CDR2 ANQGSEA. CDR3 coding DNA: TGCAGCGTTGAGTGGGGACAGGGAGATGGCTACACCTTC. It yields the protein CSVEWGQGDGYTF.

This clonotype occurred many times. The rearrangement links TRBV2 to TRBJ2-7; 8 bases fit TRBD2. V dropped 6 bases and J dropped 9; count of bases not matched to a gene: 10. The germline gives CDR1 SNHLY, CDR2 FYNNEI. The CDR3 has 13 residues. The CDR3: CASRDSGSRLQYF. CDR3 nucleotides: TGTGCCAGCAGAGACAGCGGGAGCCGACTGCAGTACTTC.

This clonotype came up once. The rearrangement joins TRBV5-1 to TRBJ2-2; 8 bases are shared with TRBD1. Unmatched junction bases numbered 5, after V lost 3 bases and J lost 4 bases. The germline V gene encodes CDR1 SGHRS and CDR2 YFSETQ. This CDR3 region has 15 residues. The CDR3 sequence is CASSSWTGITGELFF. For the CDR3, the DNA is TGCGCCAGCAGCTCGTGGACAGGGATCACCGGGGAGCTGTTTTTT.